Below, one T cell receptor beta chain is given with its context. This sample was included in a study of blood T cell repertoires in COVID-19. Study-wide background: Some COVID-19 samples were acute and others convalescent; all came from the United States, Italy and Spain. PBMCs, B-cell-depleted T cells, or T cells provided the cDNA or gDNA that made up the material.

Study processing details: Using reference gene primer amplification, nucleated cell counts were estimated. Measured with immunoSEQ multiplex PCR; TCRdb has only the in-frame clones, and not every one. The DNA gave D and trimming, while V, J and clone size come from that table. Of around 58,000 clones listed, 90% are singletons. Per germline, CDR1 KGHDR and CDR2 SFDVKD. Unmatched junction bases numbered 7, after V lost 4 bases and J lost 3 bases. The CDR3 totals 15 residues. V gene TRBV24-1 combines with J gene TRBJ2-5, with TRBD2 matching 7 bases. The sequenced sample was peripheral blood. This clonotype originated in a human donor with active COVID-19. The donor label of this sample is uncertain. This CDR3 is CATSDPTSAEETQYF. CDR3 in DNA: TGTGCCACCAGTGACCCCACTAGCGCCGAAGAGACCCAGTACTTC.